The source of this T cell receptor (beta chain) is a study of cytomegalovirus exposure and HLA in healthy donors. The study, taken as a whole, reports: The study labeled fewer than 200 TCR beta chains cytomegalovirus-associated.

Data came from immunoSEQ multiplex PCR; TCRdb stores just in-frame clones and leaves some out. This repertoire shows more than 150,000 clones, around 82% found once; its top ten account for approximately 3%. A word on this clone: The antigen remains undetermined.

The sequence came from a woman aged 18-29 years in good health and CMV-seropositive. Sequencing was carried out using PBMCs.

The CDR3: CASSKSPATGAFF. The CDR3 region has the DNA TGTGCCAGCAGCAAGAGTCCCGCGACCGGGGCTTTCTTT. The genes are TRBV4-2 and TRBJ1-1, with D uncertain. Trimming removed 5 bases at V and 11 bases at J, with 18 bases between. The V gene's germline CDR1 is LGHNA and CDR2 YNFKEQ. CDR3 size: 13 residues.